The next 24 T cell receptor beta chains were all read from a single sample in a study of response to subunit inactivated influenza vaccine. TCRdb re-called the RT-PCR reads with MiXCR, one entry per CDR3 protein. The sample gives 650,000 or so distinct CDR3 sequences, 12% to 15% of which show up once; approximately 7.6% is in the top ten. The sample was PBMCs from blood, taken 14 to 15 days before vaccination. These receptors were obtained from a man aged 50-60 years who received an inactivated influenza vaccine.

The CDR3 nucleotides read TGTGCCAGCACGGACAGGGGAAGTAACAATGAGCAGTTCTTC. Translation: CASTDRGSNNEQFF. The chain combines TRBV5-5 with TRBJ2-1, with 9 positions matching TRBD1. Germline loops: CDR1 SGHKS, CDR2 YYEKEE (reference sequence). The V and J ends lost 6 bases and 5 bases, in that order; junction bases with no gene match: 6. The CDR3 length is 14 residues.

The chain carries TRBV12-3 or TRBV12-4 and TRBJ2-3; 7 bases map to TRBD2. The CDR3 runs to 16 residues. The trim removed 0 bases at V and 6 bases at J, leaving 9 bases unmatched. The CDR3 DNA sequence: TGTGCCAGCAGTTTAGCAAGCGGGAAAATAAGTGATACGCAGTATTTT. This encodes CASSLASGKISDTQYF.

This clonotype was seen only a few times. The gene calls are TRBV5-1 and TRBJ2-7, with a weak D call TRBD2 (6 bases). V was pared by 4 bases and J by 2 bases, with 16 bases between. This CDR3 has 15 residues. Looked up from germline, CDR1 is SGHRS and CDR2 is YFSETQ. The CDR3 reads CASSLYWGDPYEQYF. The CDR3 DNA sequence: TGCGCCAGCAGCCTGTATTGGGGGGACCCCTACGAGCAGTACTTC.

This clonotype was picked up a small number of times. The chain carries TRBV12-3 or TRBV12-4 and TRBJ2-7; D is unclear. The CDR3 loop spans 16 amino acids. Trimming shortened V by 4 bases and J by 4 bases, and 20 bases separated the two germline ends. Here the CDR3 reads CASSSDAGPLWYEQYF. The CDR3 coding sequence is TGTGCCAGCAGTTCAGACGCCGGGCCCCTCTGGTACGAGCAGTACTTC.

The sample holds a few counts of this clonotype. The chain combines TRBV5-1 with TRBJ2-2, with D hard to call. The ends were cut back, 4 bases at V and 6 bases at J, with 13 bases in the middle. Germline CDR1 reads SGHRS; CDR2 reads YFSETQ. CDR3 size: 14 residues. The CDR3 DNA is TGCGCCAGCAGCCCCGGGCGAATTTCCGGGGAGCTGTTTTTT. This gives the protein CASSPGRISGELFF. Complete variable domain (other parts from reference TRBV5-1 and TRBJ2-2): KAGVTQTPRYLIKTRGQQVTLSCSPISGHRSVSWYQQTPGQGLQFLFEYFSETQRNKGNFPGRFSGRQFSNSRSEMNVSTLELGDSALYLCASSPGRISGELFFGEGSRLTVL.

This clonotype was seen a handful of times. The V and J genes are TRBV7-2 and TRBJ2-3; a weak D match, TRBD2 (6 bases). The CDR3 loop spans 15 amino acids. The germline V gene encodes CDR1 SGHTA and CDR2 FQGNSA. V shed 3 bases and J shed 4 bases, with 14 bases lying between them. Here the CDR3 reads CASSFGGGRADTQYF. DNA for the CDR3: TGTGCCAGCAGCTTCGGCGGAGGGCGAGCAGATACGCAGTATTTT.

The chain employs TRBV5-1 and TRBJ2-2, with 10 nucleotides matching TRBD1. This CDR3 comprises 16 residues. Trimming removed 4 bases from V and 9 bases from J; junction bases left unmatched: 12. Germline V gene sequence: CDR1 SGHRS, CDR2 YFSETQ. The CDR3 sequence: CASSHNTRDRGRELFF. Written as DNA, the CDR3 is TGCGCCAGCAGCCACAATACCCGGGACAGGGGTCGGGAGCTGTTTTTT.

The rearrangement joins TRBV6-1 to TRBJ2-4, with TRBD2 matching 8 bases. The trim removed 5 bases at V and 4 bases at J, leaving 4 bases unmatched. CDR1 is MNHNS, CDR2 SASEGT, per germline. CDR3 length equals 14 residues. The DNA of the CDR3 is TGTGCCAGCAGTCTCGCGGGAGGTAAAAACATTCAGTACTTC. It encodes CASSLAGGKNIQYF.

The table lists this clonotype with many counts. The rearrangement links TRBV12-3 or TRBV12-4 to TRBJ1-1, with TRBD1 matching 12 bases. The CDR3 length is 20 residues. V lost 6 bases and J lost 2; bases outside the gene matches: 19. CDR3 protein: CASSPGTGGFSGIINTEAFF. The DNA of the CDR3 is TGTGCCAGCAGCCCCGGGACAGGGGGCTTTTCCGGGATTATTAACACTGAAGCTTTCTTT.

The sample holds a few counts of this clonotype. This chain links TRBV28 with TRBJ2-3; 7 nucleotides align to TRBD2. The CDR3 loop spans 16 amino acids. Per the germline V gene, CDR1 is MDHEN and CDR2 is SYDVKM. V shed 2 bases, J shed 0 bases, and the junction held 5 bases outside the gene matches. The CDR3 bases are TGTGCCAGCAGTTTAAGGCGGGGGAGTAGCACAGATACGCAGTATTTT. Its protein is CASSLRRGSSTDTQYF.

This clonotype was counted a few times. J is TRBJ2-4 and V is TRBV29-1; no clear D. The CDR3 totals 13 residues. Per the germline V gene, CDR1 is SQVTM and CDR2 is ANQGSEA. Trimming pared 2 bases from V and 0 bases from J, leaving 5 bases between. CDR3 loop: CSVEQLAKNIQYF. The CDR3 DNA sequence: TGCAGCGTTGAACAGCTAGCCAAAAACATTCAGTACTTC.

The J gene is TRBJ2-1, the V gene TRBV20-1, with D possibly being TRBD1 or TRBD2 (5 bases each). Germline assignment: CDR1 DFQATT and CDR2 SNEGSKA (reference sequence). The CDR3 length is 14 residues. Trimming removed 1 base from V and 6 bases from J, with 13 bases in between. The DNA of the CDR3 is TGCAGTGCTAGAGGGTGGGAGAGGGGCAATGAGCAGTTCTTC. The encoded protein is CSARGWERGNEQFF.

The chain couples TRBV5-6 to TRBJ2-7, with D tentatively TRBD1 (5 bases). Trimming left V 0 bases short and J 5 bases short, with 15 bases between. The germline CDR1 and CDR2 sequences are SGHDT and YYEEEE. This CDR3 spans 15 amino acids. The CDR3 protein is CASSLGVRDTHEQYF. The CDR3 nucleotides read TGTGCCAGCAGCTTGGGGGTCAGGGATACCCACGAGCAGTACTTC.

This sequence joins TRBV27 and TRBJ2-3; no clear D. This CDR3 has 14 amino acids. V was trimmed by 3 bases and J by 4 bases, leaving 11 bases between them. Germline assignment: CDR1 MNHEY and CDR2 SMNVEV (reference sequence). The CDR3 region is CASSFLRSSDTQYF. The DNA for the CDR3 is TGTGCCAGCAGTTTCCTCCGGAGCTCAGATACGCAGTATTTT.

This clonotype showed up just a few times. The genes are TRBV15 and TRBJ2-5, with D perhaps TRBD1 (5 bases). Trimming took off 0 bases at V and 2 bases at J, with 16 bases between the two ends. Germline CDR1 reads LNHNV; CDR2 reads YYDKDF (reference sequence). The CDR3 extends over 17 amino acids. CDR3: CATSRDQGTSEQETQYF. The CDR3 DNA reads TGTGCCACCAGCAGAGATCAGGGTACTTCGGAACAAGAGACCCAGTACTTC.

This CDR3 reads CASSPSGASGANVLTF. For the CDR3, the DNA is TGCGCCAGCAGTCCCTCCGGGGCCTCTGGGGCCAACGTCCTGACTTTC. J is TRBJ2-6 and V is TRBV23-1; D could derive from TRBD1 or TRBD2 (5 bases each). TRBV23-1 is an open reading frame, and its role is uncertain. Trimming cost V 4 bases and J 0 bases, with 10 bases left between them. This CDR3 has 16 amino acids.

The rearrangement uses TRBV4-3 and TRBJ2-3, with D possibly matching TRBD2 (6 bases). Trimming cost V 4 bases and J 1 base, with 12 bases left between them. CDR3 size: 15 residues. CDR1 LGHNA and CDR2 YSLEER come from the germline V gene. The CDR3 loop is CASSPQTGGTDTQYF. CDR3 DNA: TGCGCCAGCAGCCCGCAGACGGGGGGCACAGATACGCAGTATTTT.

J is TRBJ1-5 and V is TRBV11-1, with D possibly being TRBD1 (5 bases). Trimming took 1 base from V and 0 from J, leaving 16 bases between them. Germline assignment: CDR1 SGHAT and CDR2 FQDESV (reference sequence). The CDR3 runs to 18 residues. The CDR3 coding sequence is TGTGCCAGCAGCTTAGACAGGATGGGGGGTGATAGCAATCAGCCCCAGCATTTT. Its protein product is CASSLDRMGGDSNQPQHF.

This clonotype was found many times. The J gene is TRBJ1-3, the V gene TRBV28; D is unresolved. V lost 4 bases and J lost 0, with 7 bases in between. Germline lookup yields CDR1 MDHEN and CDR2 SYDVKM. This CDR3 comprises 14 residues. Here the CDR3 DNA reads TGTGCCAGCAGTTCGCAGTCCTCTGGAAACACCATATATTTT. Translating it yields CASSSQSSGNTIYF.

This clonotype was seen a handful of times. J is TRBJ2-7 and V is TRBV4-3, with 7 nucleotides matching TRBD2. Germline CDR1 and CDR2: LGHNA and YSLEER. The trim removed 3 bases at V and 3 bases at J, leaving 8 bases unmatched. The CDR3 is 15 amino acids. Written as DNA, the CDR3 is TGCGCCAGCAGCCAGGGACTACCAGTATACTACGAGCAGTACTTC. Protein product: CASSQGLPVYYEQYF.

The chain carries TRBV10-3 and TRBJ1-2, with TRBD1 identical over 7 bases. The germline V gene has CDR1 ENHRY and CDR2 SYGVKD. The CDR3 loop spans 14 amino acids. V shed 6 bases and J 2 bases; nucleotides not matched to a gene: 6. The CDR3 nucleotides are TGTGCCATCAGCGGACAGGCCGGGAACTATGGCTACACCTTC. Translation gives CAISGQAGNYGYTF.

This clonotype was detected a few times. The chain carries TRBV20-1 and TRBJ2-3; D perhaps matches TRBD2 (5 bases). Germline CDR1 and CDR2: DFQATT and SNEGSKA (reference sequence). V gave up 2 bases and J gave up 4 bases, with 7 bases separating them. This CDR3 is 12 amino acids long. CDR3 coding DNA: TGCAGTGCTAGACACGGGGCAGATACGCAGTATTTT. It specifies CSARHGADTQYF.

This clonotype occurred a few times. The V and J genes are TRBV19 and TRBJ2-5; 9 nucleotides match TRBD1. V trimming: 5 bases; J trimming: 2 bases; junction bases outside the gene matches: 9. Germline CDR1 reads LNHDA; CDR2 reads SQIVND (reference sequence). CDR3 size: 16 residues. Here the CDR3 DNA reads TGTGCCAGTAGTGTCTTCGGGACAGGGCATCAAGAGACCCAGTACTTC. As protein: CASSVFGTGHQETQYF.

The chain combines TRBV4-3 with TRBJ2-1, with D possibly TRBD2 on 5 matching bases. The germline gives CDR1 LGHNA, CDR2 YSLEER. V was pared by 1 base and J by 0 bases, with 13 bases between. This CDR3 is 17 amino acids long. The CDR3 sequence: CASSQGLPASSYNEQFF. CDR3 sequence (DNA): TGCGCCAGCAGCCAAGGACTACCCGCGAGCTCCTACAATGAGCAGTTCTTC.